Given below is one T cell receptor (beta chain) in context. Its target is unknown. These data originate in a study of shared clonotypes between healthy human individuals. The wider study: Each donor contributed plates that comprised three CD4 naive, three CD4 memory, two CD8 naive and one CD8 memory.

Nashville, Tennessee was home to all donors, who were Caucasian adults. The repertoire was sequenced with immunoSEQ multiplex PCR; TCRdb's copy has only in-frame clones and lacks some. This sample yields some 2.4 million clones, of which 93% are seen a single time; approximately 0.36% belongs to the top ten. The CDR3 sequence is 16 residues long. Trimming pared 3 bases from V and 8 bases from J, leaving 19 bases between. Germline V gene sequence: CDR1 MNHNS, CDR2 SASEGT. General study points: Across a handful of donors, naive CD4 shared roughly 5.1%, naive CD8 more than 3%, memory CD4 roughly 2.5%, memory CD8 around 0.42%.

This clonotype was sampled from a man between 18 and 29 years old in good health. Some clones in this sample may be carry-over from other donors' samples. V usage is TRBV6-1 and J usage is TRBJ1-4, with TRBD1 as a possible D gene (5 bases). Sequenced input: naive CD4+ T cells from PBMCs. Subset indicated: CD45RA+ positively selected. CDR3 loop: CASSDPGTSSWEKLFF. CDR3 DNA sequence: TGTGCCAGCAGTGACCCCGGGACCTCTAGTTGGGAAAAACTGTTTTTT.